This T cell receptor (beta chain) was identified during a study of blood T cell repertoires in COVID-19 (dated by TCRdb to the early 2020s). Regarding the research as a whole: Collaborator samples came from the United States, Italy and Spain and covered acute and convalescent phases of COVID-19. The material from the prospective study consisted of cDNA or gDNA derived from T cells, B-cell-depleted T cells, or PBMCs. Subjects who had been exposed to COVID-19, were actively infected with it, or had recovered from it provided the deeply sampled blood TCRbeta repertoires that made up the dataset. The repertoires were released in a freely available public database intended as a resource for research on the immune response to SARS-CoV-2. Samples came from the ongoing ImmuneRACE study (first 160 participants) plus 1,254 subjects from 6 global collaborators. Nearly every sample came with metadata listing a de-identified subject ID, COVID-19 status, age in years and sex. Where available, HLA class I and class II types were obtained from metadata supplied by the sample provider rather than from assay-based typing. What the work shows at the level of the full study, not this receptor alone: The amount of clinical and demographic metadata varied by source and participant and was provided uncurated.

Collaborating institutions collected whole blood in K2EDTA tubes following their own protocols. For TCRbeta analysis, collaborators shipped samples as frozen whole blood, isolated PBMCs, or DNA extracted from either of those sample types. On this clone: Its recognized antigen is unknown. Per-base quality was not reported, and no clone a single base away is much larger than it.

TCRbeta CDR3 regions were amplified from genomic DNA by means of the immunoSEQ Assay, a bias-controlled multiplex PCR. The published analysis was carried out like this. The number of nucleated cells in each sample was estimated from the amplification of reference gene primers within the assay. To quantify the absolute abundance of each unique TCRbeta CDR3 rearrangement, sequence reads were collapsed and filtered. For each sample, productive Simpson clonality was calculated as the square root of Simpson's diversity index over productive rearrangements. TCRdb's version of the immuneACCESS table is confined to in-frame rearrangements and falls short of the full clone set. An unresolved V gene accounts for under half of the shortfall where checked; the remainder is of unknown origin. V, J and clone size reflect that table, while D and trimming were determined from the DNA. Within this sample are roughly 250,000 clones, with about 89% of them counted one time only. Jointly, the top ten make up around 2.5% of the sample.

The clonotype comes from a woman aged 45-59 years with acute or convalescent COVID-19. The sample comprised peripheral blood.

CDR3 reads: CASSTGTGYGYTF. The bases are TGTGCCAGTAGTACCGGGACAGGCTATGGCTACACCTTC. This sequence uses TRBV19 and TRBJ1-2; TRBD1 agrees with 8 junctional bases. Trimming takes 4 bases off V and 4 bases off J; junction bases not matched to a gene: 2. The CDR3 spans 13 residues, from the cysteine through the phenylalanine. The CDR3 DNA has 39 bases and is translated from base 1. Via the germline V gene (reference sequence), CDR1 is LNHDA and CDR2 SQIVND.